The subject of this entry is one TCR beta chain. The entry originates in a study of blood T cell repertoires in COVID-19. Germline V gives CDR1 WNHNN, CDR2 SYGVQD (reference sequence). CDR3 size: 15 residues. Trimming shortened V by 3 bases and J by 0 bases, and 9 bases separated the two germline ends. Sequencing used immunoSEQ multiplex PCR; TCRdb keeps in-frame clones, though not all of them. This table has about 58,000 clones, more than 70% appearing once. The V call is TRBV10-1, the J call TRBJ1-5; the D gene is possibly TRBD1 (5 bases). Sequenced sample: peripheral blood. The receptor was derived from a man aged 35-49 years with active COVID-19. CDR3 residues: CASSESGVSNQPQHF. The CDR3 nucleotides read TGCGCCAGCAGTGAATCGGGGGTTAGCAATCAGCCCCAGCATTTT.